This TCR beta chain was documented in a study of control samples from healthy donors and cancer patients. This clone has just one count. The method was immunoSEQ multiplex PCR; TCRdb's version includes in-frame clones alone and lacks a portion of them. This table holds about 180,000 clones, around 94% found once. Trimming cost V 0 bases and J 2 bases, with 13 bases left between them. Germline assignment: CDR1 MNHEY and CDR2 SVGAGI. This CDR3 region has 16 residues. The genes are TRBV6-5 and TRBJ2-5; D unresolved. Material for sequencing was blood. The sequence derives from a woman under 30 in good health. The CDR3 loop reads CASSYSGVGQQETQYF. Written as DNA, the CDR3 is TGTGCCAGCAGTTACTCCGGTGTCGGGCAGCAAGAGACCCAGTACTTC.